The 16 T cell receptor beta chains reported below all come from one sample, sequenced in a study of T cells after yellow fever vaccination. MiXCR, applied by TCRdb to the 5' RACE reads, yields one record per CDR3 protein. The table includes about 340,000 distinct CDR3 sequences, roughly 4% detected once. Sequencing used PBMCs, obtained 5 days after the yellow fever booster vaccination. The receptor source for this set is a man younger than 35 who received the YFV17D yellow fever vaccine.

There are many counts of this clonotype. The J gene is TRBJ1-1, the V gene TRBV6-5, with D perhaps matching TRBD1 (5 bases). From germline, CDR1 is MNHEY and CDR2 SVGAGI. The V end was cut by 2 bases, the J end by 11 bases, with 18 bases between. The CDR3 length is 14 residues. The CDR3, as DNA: TGTGCCAGCAGTTACACCCGGGACTACTTGAGTGCTTTCTTT. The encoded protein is CASSYTRDYLSAFF.

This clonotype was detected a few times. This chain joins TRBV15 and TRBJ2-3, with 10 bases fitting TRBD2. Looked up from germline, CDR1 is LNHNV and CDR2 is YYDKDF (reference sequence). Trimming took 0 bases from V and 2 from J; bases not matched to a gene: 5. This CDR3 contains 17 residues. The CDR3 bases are TGTGCCACCAGCAGAGAGGCTAGCGGGGGTTACACAGATACGCAGTATTTT. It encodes CATSREASGGYTDTQYF.

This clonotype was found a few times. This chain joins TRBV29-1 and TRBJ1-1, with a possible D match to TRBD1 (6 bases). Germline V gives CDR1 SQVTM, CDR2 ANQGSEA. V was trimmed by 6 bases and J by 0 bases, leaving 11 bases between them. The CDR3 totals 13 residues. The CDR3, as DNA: TGCAGCGTCCAAGGACAGTTGAACACTGAAGCTTTCTTT. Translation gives CSVQGQLNTEAFF.

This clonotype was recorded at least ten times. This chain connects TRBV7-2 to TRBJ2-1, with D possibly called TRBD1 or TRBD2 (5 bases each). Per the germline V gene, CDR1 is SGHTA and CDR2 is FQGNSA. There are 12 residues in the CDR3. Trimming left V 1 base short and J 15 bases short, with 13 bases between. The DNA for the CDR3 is TGTGCCAGCAGCTTAGTTCGGGACGAGGTGTTCTTC. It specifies CASSLVRDEVFF.

Here the CDR3 DNA reads TGCAGCGTTGAAAGTAGGGCAACGAATGAGCAGTTCTTC. As protein: CSVESRATNEQFF. The rearrangement uses TRBV29-1 and TRBJ2-1; D remains ambiguous. Trimming took 2 bases from V and 7 from J, leaving 12 bases between them. Germline CDR1 SQVTM, CDR2 ANQGSEA. The CDR3 loop spans 13 amino acids.

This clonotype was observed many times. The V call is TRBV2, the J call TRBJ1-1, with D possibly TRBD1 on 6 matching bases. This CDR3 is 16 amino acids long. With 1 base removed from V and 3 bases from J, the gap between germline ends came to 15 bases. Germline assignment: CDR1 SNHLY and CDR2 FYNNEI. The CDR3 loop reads CASSEGQGPLDTEAFF. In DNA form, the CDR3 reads TGTGCCAGCAGTGAAGGGCAGGGGCCCTTGGACACTGAAGCTTTCTTT.

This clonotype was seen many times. CDR3 in DNA: TGCGCCAGCAGCCAGACCCGGGACAGGGGTAGGGATGAGCAGTTCTTC. This encodes CASSQTRDRGRDEQFF. The chain links TRBV4-1 to TRBJ2-1; 10 bases agree with TRBD1. The length of the CDR3 is 16 residues. V shed 3 bases, J shed 8 bases, and the junction held 10 bases outside the gene matches. Germline CDR1 MGHRA, CDR2 YSYEKL.

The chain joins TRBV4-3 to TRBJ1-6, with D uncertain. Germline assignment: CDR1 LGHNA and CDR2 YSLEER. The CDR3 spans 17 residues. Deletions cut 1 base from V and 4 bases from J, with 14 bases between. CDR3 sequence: CASSQVGFSSYNSPLHF. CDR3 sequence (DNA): TGCGCCAGCAGCCAAGTTGGCTTCAGTAGTTATAATTCACCCCTCCACTTT.

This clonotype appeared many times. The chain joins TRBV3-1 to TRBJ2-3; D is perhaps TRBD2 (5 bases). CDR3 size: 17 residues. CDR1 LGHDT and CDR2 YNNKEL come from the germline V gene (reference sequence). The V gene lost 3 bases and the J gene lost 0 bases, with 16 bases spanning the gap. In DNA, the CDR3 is TGTGCCAGCAGCCATTGGGGTAGCGAGGCTAGCACAGATACGCAGTATTTT. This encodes CASSHWGSEASTDTQYF.

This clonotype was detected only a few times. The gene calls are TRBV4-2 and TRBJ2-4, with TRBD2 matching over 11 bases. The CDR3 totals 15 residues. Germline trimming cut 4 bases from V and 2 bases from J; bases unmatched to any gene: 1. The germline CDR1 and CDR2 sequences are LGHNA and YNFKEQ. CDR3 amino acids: CASSLAGGPKNIQYF. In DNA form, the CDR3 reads TGTGCCAGCAGCCTAGCGGGGGGGCCCAAAAACATTCAGTACTTC.

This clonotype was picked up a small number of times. This CDR3 reads CASSELAGMQETQYF. The CDR3 DNA reads as TGTGCCAGCAGCGAACTAGCGGGGATGCAAGAGACCCAGTACTTC. The gene calls are TRBV2 and TRBJ2-5; 10 bases align to TRBD2. Germline V gene data show CDR1 as SNHLY and CDR2 as FYNNEI. This CDR3 has 15 amino acids. The V segment lost 6 bases and the J segment 2 bases; nucleotides outside the gene matches: 6.

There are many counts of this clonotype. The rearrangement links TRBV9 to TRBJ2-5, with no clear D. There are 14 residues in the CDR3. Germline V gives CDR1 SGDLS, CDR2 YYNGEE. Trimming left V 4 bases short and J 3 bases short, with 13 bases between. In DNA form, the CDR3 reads TGTGCCAGCAGCCCGCGAGGCCAGGAAGAGACCCAGTACTTC. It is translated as CASSPRGQEETQYF.

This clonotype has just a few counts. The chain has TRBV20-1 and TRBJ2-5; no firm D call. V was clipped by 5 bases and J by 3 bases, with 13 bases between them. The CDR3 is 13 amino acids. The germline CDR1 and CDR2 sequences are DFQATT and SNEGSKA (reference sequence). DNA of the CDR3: TGCAGTGCTTACAAGGACCAGGAAGAGACCCAGTACTTC. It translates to CSAYKDQEETQYF.

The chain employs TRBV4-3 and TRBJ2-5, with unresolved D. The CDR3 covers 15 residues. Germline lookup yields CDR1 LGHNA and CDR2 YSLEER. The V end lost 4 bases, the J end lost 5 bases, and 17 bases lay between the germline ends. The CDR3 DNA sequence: TGCGCCAGCAGCCTATCACTTACGATAATGGAGACCCAGTACTTC. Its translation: CASSLSLTIMETQYF.

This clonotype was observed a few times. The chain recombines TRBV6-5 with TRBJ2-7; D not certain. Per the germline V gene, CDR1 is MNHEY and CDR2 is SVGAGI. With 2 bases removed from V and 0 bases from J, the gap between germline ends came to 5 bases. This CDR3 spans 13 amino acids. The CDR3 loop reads CASSYQDSYEQYF. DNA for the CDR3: TGTGCCAGCAGTTACCAGGACTCCTACGAGCAGTACTTC.

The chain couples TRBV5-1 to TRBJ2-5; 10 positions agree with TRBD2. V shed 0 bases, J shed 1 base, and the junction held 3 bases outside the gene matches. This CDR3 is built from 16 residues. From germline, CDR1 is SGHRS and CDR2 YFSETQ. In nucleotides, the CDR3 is TGCGCCAGCAGCTTGGTTAGCGGGGGGCCCCAAGAGACCCAGTACTTC. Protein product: CASSLVSGGPQETQYF.